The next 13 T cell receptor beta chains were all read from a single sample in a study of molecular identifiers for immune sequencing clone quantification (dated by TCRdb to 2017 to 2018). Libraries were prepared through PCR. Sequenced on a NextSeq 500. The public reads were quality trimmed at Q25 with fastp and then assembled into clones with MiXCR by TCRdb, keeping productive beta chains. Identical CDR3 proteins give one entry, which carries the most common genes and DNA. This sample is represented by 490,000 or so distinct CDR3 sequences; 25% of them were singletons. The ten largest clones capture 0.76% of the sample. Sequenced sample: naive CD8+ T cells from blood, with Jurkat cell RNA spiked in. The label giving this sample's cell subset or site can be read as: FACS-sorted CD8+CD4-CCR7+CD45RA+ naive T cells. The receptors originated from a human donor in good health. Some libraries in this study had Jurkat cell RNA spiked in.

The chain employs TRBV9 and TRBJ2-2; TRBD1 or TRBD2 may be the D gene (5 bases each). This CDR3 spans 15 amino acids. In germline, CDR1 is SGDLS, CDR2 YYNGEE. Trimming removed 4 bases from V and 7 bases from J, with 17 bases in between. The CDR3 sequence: CASSPWDPPGGELFF. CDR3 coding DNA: TGTGCCAGCAGCCCCTGGGACCCACCGGGCGGGGAGCTGTTTTTT.

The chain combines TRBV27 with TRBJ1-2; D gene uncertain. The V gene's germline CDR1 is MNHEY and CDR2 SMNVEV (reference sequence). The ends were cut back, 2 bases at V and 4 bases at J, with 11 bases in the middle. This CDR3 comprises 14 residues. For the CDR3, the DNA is TGTGCCAGCAGTTTAGGAGGGCCCCCCTATGGCTACACCTTC. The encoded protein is CASSLGGPPYGYTF.

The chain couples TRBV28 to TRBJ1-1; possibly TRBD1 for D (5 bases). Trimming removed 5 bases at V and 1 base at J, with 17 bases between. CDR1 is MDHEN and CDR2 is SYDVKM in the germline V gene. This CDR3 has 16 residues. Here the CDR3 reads CASSPSRGTSNTEAFF. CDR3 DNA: TGTGCCAGCAGTCCTTCACGGGGGACCTCGAACACTGAAGCTTTCTTT.

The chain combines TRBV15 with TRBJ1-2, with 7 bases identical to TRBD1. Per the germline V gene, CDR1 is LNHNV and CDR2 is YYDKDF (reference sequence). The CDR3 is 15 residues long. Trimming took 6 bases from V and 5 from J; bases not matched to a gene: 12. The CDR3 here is CATRATGSSLYGYTF. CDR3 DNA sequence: TGTGCCACCAGGGCGACAGGGTCGAGCCTGTATGGCTACACCTTC. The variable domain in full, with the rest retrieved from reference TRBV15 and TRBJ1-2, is DAMVIQNPRYQVTQFGKPVTLSCSQTLNHNVMYWYQQKSSQAPKLLFHYYDKDFNNEADTPDNFQSRRPNTSFCFLDIRSPGLGDTAMYLCATRATGSSLYGYTFGSGTRLTVV.

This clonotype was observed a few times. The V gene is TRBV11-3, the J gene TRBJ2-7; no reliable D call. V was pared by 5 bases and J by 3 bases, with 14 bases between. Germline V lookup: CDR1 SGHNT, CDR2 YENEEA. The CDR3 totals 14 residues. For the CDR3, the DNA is TGTGCCAGCAGCACCCCAGTTCCGTTCTACGAGCAGTACTTC. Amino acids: CASSTPVPFYEQYF.

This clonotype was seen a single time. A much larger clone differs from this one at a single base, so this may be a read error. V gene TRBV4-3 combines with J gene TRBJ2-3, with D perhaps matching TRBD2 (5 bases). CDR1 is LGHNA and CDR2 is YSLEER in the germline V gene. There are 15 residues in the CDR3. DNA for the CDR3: TGCGCCAGCAGCCTCTCTATCTCTAGCACAGATATGCAGTATTTT. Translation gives CASSLSISSTDMQYF.

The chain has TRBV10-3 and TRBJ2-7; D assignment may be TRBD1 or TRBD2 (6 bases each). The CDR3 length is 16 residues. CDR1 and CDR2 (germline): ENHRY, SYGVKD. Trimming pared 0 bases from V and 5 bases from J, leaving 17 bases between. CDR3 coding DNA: TGTGCCATCAGTGAGTCGCTAGGGGGGCAGGGCCACGAGCAGTACTTC. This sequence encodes CAISESLGGQGHEQYF.

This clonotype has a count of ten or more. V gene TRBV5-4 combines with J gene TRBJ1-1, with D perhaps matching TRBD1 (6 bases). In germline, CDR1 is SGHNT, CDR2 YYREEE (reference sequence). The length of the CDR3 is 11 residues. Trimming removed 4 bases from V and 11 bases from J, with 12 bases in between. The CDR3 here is CASSGGALAFF. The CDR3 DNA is TGTGCCAGCAGCGGGGGGGCACTGGCTTTCTTT.

The CDR3 here is CTSSRPFRSYNEQFF. The CDR3 nucleotides read TGCACCAGCAGCCGCCCCTTCCGTTCCTACAATGAGCAGTTCTTC. V is TRBV1 and J is TRBJ2-1; the table's D call, TRBD1, has no DNA check behind it. TRBV1 is termed a pseudogene. The CDR3 totals 15 residues.

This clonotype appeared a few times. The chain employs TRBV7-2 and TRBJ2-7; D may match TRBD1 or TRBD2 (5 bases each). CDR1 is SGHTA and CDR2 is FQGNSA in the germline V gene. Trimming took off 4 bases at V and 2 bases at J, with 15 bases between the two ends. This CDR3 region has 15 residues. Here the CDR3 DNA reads TGTGCCAGCAGCTCCCGGGGCTCAAACCCCTACGAGCAGTACTTC. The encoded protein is CASSSRGSNPYEQYF.

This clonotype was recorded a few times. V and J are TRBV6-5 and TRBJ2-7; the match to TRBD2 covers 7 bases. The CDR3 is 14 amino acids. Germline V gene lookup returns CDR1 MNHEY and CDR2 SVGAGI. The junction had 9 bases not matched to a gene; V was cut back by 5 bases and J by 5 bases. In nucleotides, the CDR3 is TGTGCCAGCAGTCCACCAGGGACTACCGACGAGCAGTACTTC. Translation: CASSPPGTTDEQYF.

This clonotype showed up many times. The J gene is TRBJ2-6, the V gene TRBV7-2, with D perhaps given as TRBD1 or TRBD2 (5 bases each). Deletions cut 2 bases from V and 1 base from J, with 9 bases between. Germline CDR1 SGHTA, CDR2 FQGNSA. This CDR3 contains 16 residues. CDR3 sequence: CASSLPGSSGANVLTF. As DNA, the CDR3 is TGTGCCAGCAGCTTACCAGGGAGTTCTGGGGCCAACGTCCTGACTTTC. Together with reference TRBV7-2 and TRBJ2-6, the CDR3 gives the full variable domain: GAGVSQSPSNKVTEKGKDVELRCDPISGHTALYWYRQSLGQGLEFLIYFQGNSAPDKSGLPSDRFSAERTGGSVSTLTIQRTQQEDSAVYLCASSLPGSSGANVLTFGAGSRLTVL.

The CDR3 sequence is CASMGSSGELFF. In nucleotides, the CDR3 is TGTGCCAGTATGGGCAGCAGCGGGGAGCTGTTTTTT. The chain uses TRBV2 and TRBJ2-2; no clear D gene. CDR3 size: 12 residues. Germline CDR1 reads SNHLY; CDR2 reads FYNNEI. Trimming removed 9 bases from V and 7 bases from J, with 12 bases in between.